Below, 30 T cell receptor beta chains from the same sample are listed, as sequenced in a study of T cell changes during pregnancy in multiple sclerosis (dated by TCRdb to between 2017 and 2020). Preparation of the library involved the immunoSEQ multiplex PCR assay. TCRdb mirrors the immuneACCESS table, restricted to in-frame sequences. Some clones are absent from its copies; in checked studies, under half trace to an unresolved V gene, and the reason for the others is unknown. This sample comprises tens of thousands of clones, roughly 93% of them detected only once. Under 5% of the sample lies in the top ten. Material: CD8+ T cells from peripheral blood mononuclear cells, obtained in the second trimester of pregnancy. These receptors came from a female donor with multiple sclerosis, enrolled in a pregnancy study.

The chain recombines TRBV6-1 with TRBJ2-7; D may be TRBD2 (6 bases). This CDR3 spans 15 amino acids. V lost 4 bases to trimming and J lost 7 bases, with 20 bases between them. CDR1 is MNHNS, CDR2 SASEGT, per germline. CDR3 region: CASSVGSGDWGEQYF. CDR3 sequence (DNA): TGTGCCAGCAGTGTGGGTAGCGGTGATTGGGGGGAGCAGTACTTC.

This clone was observed a handful of times. This sequence joins TRBV4-1 and TRBJ1-5; D is undetermined. The CDR3 runs 16 residues. Germline V gene lookup returns CDR1 MGHRA and CDR2 YSYEKL. The germline V and J ends were trimmed by 1 base and 0 bases, with 10 bases remaining between them. The DNA for the CDR3 is TGCGCCAGCAGCCAAGGAGGGTACAATAGCAATCAGCCCCAGCATTTT. Its protein is CASSQGGYNSNQPQHF.

This clone was seen a single time. The chain joins TRBV19 to TRBJ1-1; weak D call: TRBD1 (5 bases). This CDR3 is built from 13 residues. Germline V lookup: CDR1 LNHDA, CDR2 SQIVND (reference sequence). The V end was cut by 3 bases, the J end by 3 bases, with 8 bases between. The CDR3 protein is CASSIGGDTEAFF. CDR3 DNA: TGTGCCAGTAGTATCGGGGGAGACACTGAAGCTTTCTTT.

This clone was picked up one time. This sequence joins TRBV28 and TRBJ2-7; D gene ambiguous. This CDR3 is 12 amino acids long. The V and J ends lost 1 base and 3 bases respectively, with 4 bases between them. Per germline, CDR1 MDHEN and CDR2 SYDVKM. CDR3 amino acids: CASSLSLYEQYF. DNA for the CDR3: TGTGCCAGCAGTTTATCCCTCTACGAGCAGTACTTC.

The chain couples TRBV9 to TRBJ2-7; tentative D call: TRBD2 (5 bases). This CDR3 is built from 14 residues. CDR1 is SGDLS, CDR2 YYNGEE, per germline. Trimming removed 2 bases from V and 3 bases from J, with 12 bases in between. Here the CDR3 DNA reads TGTGCCAGCAGCGTCTTCGACGGGGACTACGAGCAGTACTTC. This sequence encodes CASSVFDGDYEQYF.

The gene calls are TRBV7-2 and TRBJ2-1; D gene ambiguous. The CDR3 sequence is 13 residues long. V dropped 4 bases and J dropped 3 bases, with 7 bases sitting between them. Germline V gives CDR1 SGHTA, CDR2 FQGNSA. CDR3 coding DNA: TGTGCCAGCAGCTCTTTACACTACAATGAGCAGTTCTTC. Amino acids: CASSSLHYNEQFF.

The chain couples TRBV9 to TRBJ2-7; 7 nucleotides match TRBD1. J lost 3 bases, V lost 0 bases, and 3 bases had no gene match. The CDR3 has 14 amino acids. CDR1 and CDR2 (germline): SGDLS, YYNGEE. CDR3: CASSVGRQGYEQYF. The CDR3 DNA reads TGTGCCAGCAGCGTAGGGCGACAGGGCTACGAGCAGTACTTC. Filled out from reference TRBV9 and TRBJ2-7, the complete variable domain reads DSGVTQTPKHLITATGQRVTLRCSPRSGDLSVYWYQQSLDQGLQFLIQYYNGEERAKGNILERFSAQQFPDLHSELNLSSLELGDSALYFCASSVGRQGYEQYFGPGTRLTVT.

The V call is TRBV6-6, the J call TRBJ2-7; D possibly corresponds to TRBD2 (6 bases). This CDR3 has 14 amino acids. Germline loops: CDR1 MNHNY, CDR2 SVGAGI (reference sequence). Trimming removed 5 bases at V and 2 bases at J, with 13 bases between. The chain's CDR3 is CASSLGGHPYEQYF. CDR3 bases: TGTGCCAGCAGTCTCGGGGGTCACCCCTACGAGCAGTACTTC.

V and J are TRBV5-1 and TRBJ2-1; the D gene is possibly TRBD1 (6 bases). The CDR3 consists of 14 residues. Germline lookup yields CDR1 SGHRS and CDR2 YFSETQ. V was shortened by 4 bases and J by 6 bases, with 14 bases between the two germline ends. The CDR3 sequence: CASSPYQQGNEQFF. As DNA, the CDR3 is TGCGCCAGCAGCCCCTACCAACAGGGCAATGAGCAGTTCTTC.

The genes are TRBV6-6 and TRBJ2-2, with 13 bases identical to TRBD2. Germline V gene sequence: CDR1 MNHNY, CDR2 SVGAGI (reference sequence). This CDR3 region has 16 residues. V was clipped by 6 bases and J by 5 bases; unmatched bases: 6. As DNA, the CDR3 is TGTGCCAGCAGGGGACTAGCGGGAATTCGGACCGGGGAGCTGTTTTTT. Its protein product is CASRGLAGIRTGELFF.

The J gene is TRBJ1-2, the V gene TRBV7-8, with TRBD1 matching 7 bases. With V trimmed by 5 bases and J by 7 bases, 16 bases remained unmatched. The CDR3 consists of 16 residues. CDR1 and CDR2 from the germline V gene are SGHVS and FQNEAQ. The CDR3 DNA follows: TGTGCCAGCAGCAACCGACAGGGTCCCCTGAAGGGTGGCTACACCTTC. Residues: CASSNRQGPLKGGYTF.

The rearrangement uses TRBV2 and TRBJ1-6; the match to TRBD1 covers 7 bases. Losses at the gene ends were 3 bases for V and 10 bases for J; bases not matched to a gene: 6. Germline CDR1 reads SNHLY; CDR2 reads FYNNEI. This CDR3 region has 14 residues. The CDR3 region is CASSEGDSLSPLHF. CDR3 DNA: TGTGCCAGCAGTGAGGGGGACAGTTTATCACCCCTCCACTTT.

The gene calls are TRBV7-6 and TRBJ2-7, with a tentative D call TRBD2 (5 bases). This CDR3 has 14 amino acids. Germline V gives CDR1 SGHVS, CDR2 FNYEAQ. V gave up 5 bases and J gave up 5 bases, with 16 bases separating them. This chain's CDR3 is CASSPLGSADEQYF. The CDR3 nucleotides are TGTGCCAGCAGCCCCCTCGGTAGCGCGGACGAGCAGTACTTC. Full variable domain (rest looked up from reference TRBV7-6 and TRBJ2-7): GAGVSQSPRYKVTKRGQDVALRCDPISGHVSLYWYRQALGQGPEFLTYFNYEAQQDKSGLPNDRFSAERPEGSISTLTIQRTEQRDSAMYRCASSPLGSADEQYFGPGTRLTVT.

V is TRBV19 and J is TRBJ2-4, with 8 bases aligning to TRBD1. This CDR3 is 12 amino acids long. Trimming took 11 bases from V and 6 from J; bases not matched to a gene: 6. Per germline, CDR1 LNHDA and CDR2 SQIVND (reference sequence). The CDR3 coding sequence is TGTGCCTGCGGACAGGGACCAAACATTCAGTACTTC. This codes for CACGQGPNIQYF. Combining the CDR3 with reference TRBV19 and TRBJ2-4 gives the whole variable domain DGGITQSPKYLFRKEGQNVTLSCEQNLNHDAMYWYRQDPGQGLRLIYYSQIVNDFQKGDIAEGYSVSREKKESFPLTVTSAQKNPTAFYLCACGQGPNIQYFGAGTRLSVL.

The genes are TRBV4-1 and TRBJ1-5; D unresolved. This CDR3 has 13 amino acids. The V end was cut by 0 bases, the J end by 5 bases, with 5 bases between. CDR1 is MGHRA and CDR2 is YSYEKL in the germline V gene. The CDR3 bases are TGCGCCAGCAGCCAAGACCTCCATCAGCCCCAGCATTTT. Encoded protein: CASSQDLHQPQHF.

This sequence joins TRBV13 and TRBJ2-2; D is perhaps TRBD2 (5 bases). V lost 1 base to trimming and J lost 7 bases, with 16 bases between them. Germline V gene lookup returns CDR1 PRHDT and CDR2 FYEKMQ (reference sequence). The CDR3 has 16 amino acids. The CDR3 region has the DNA TGTGCCAGCAGCTTAGCCGAAGAGGGAGATCTCGGGGAGCTGTTTTTT. Protein sequence: CASSLAEEGDLGELFF. The variable domain in full, with the rest retrieved from reference TRBV13 and TRBJ2-2, is AAGVIQSPRHLIKEKRETATLKCYPIPRHDTVYWYQQGPGQDPQFLISFYEKMQSDKGSIPDRFSAQQFSDYHSELNMSSLELGDSALYFCASSLAEEGDLGELFFGEGSRLTVL.

The chain couples TRBV19 to TRBJ2-7; D uncertain. The CDR3 contains 20 residues. With 2 bases removed from V and 3 bases from J, the gap between germline ends came to 29 bases. CDR1 and CDR2 (germline): LNHDA, SQIVND (reference sequence). The CDR3 region is CASSIRIVVGLQARDYEQYF. CDR3 DNA: TGTGCCAGTAGTATACGTATAGTGGTCGGTTTACAAGCGCGAGACTACGAGCAGTACTTC.

The chain has TRBV6-5 and TRBJ2-7, with 7 positions matching TRBD1. The V and J ends lost 8 bases and 0 bases, in that order; junction bases with no gene match: 7. The CDR3 extends over 14 amino acids. Germline CDR1 is MNHEY and CDR2 is SVGAGI. The CDR3 spells CASASDRASYEQYF. The CDR3 bases are TGTGCCAGCGCGAGTGACAGGGCCTCCTACGAGCAGTACTTC.

The chain combines TRBV11-2 with TRBJ1-1; tentatively, D is TRBD1 (6 bases). The CDR3 totals 16 residues. The V gene lost 4 bases and the J gene lost 4 bases, with 19 bases spanning the gap. Germline V CDR1 and CDR2: SGHAT, FQNNGV. CDR3 in amino acids: CASSYPEGRGPTEAFF. CDR3 DNA sequence: TGTGCCAGCAGCTACCCCGAGGGCAGGGGCCCCACTGAAGCTTTCTTT.

The V and J genes are TRBV7-9 and TRBJ2-5; no firm D call. The germline CDR1 and CDR2 sequences are SEHNR and FQNEAQ (reference sequence). The CDR3 is made up of 14 amino acids. V was clipped by 5 bases and J by 4 bases, with 14 bases between them. CDR3 sequence (DNA): TGTGCCAGCAGCCCTCCGGGTAGAGGAGAGACCCAGTACTTC. Amino acid sequence: CASSPPGRGETQYF.

The V call is TRBV19, the J call TRBJ1-6; D is unclear. The CDR3 contains 14 residues. CDR1 is LNHDA and CDR2 is SQIVND in the germline V gene (reference sequence). The ends were cut back, 1 base at V and 7 bases at J, with 8 bases in the middle. The CDR3 DNA sequence: TGTGCCAGTAGTATAGGCCAGTGGAATTCACCCCTCCACTTT. Its protein is CASSIGQWNSPLHF.

The CDR3 DNA follows: TGCGCCAGCAGTCAGAGCGGGGGGGCGGGTTACGAGCAGTACTTC. Protein: CASSQSGGAGYEQYF. The chain carries TRBV4-1 and TRBJ2-7; 10 bases are shared with TRBD2. The J segment lost 4 bases and the V segment lost 6 bases, leaving 9 bases of the junction unmatched. Germline V CDR1 and CDR2: MGHRA, YSYEKL. The CDR3 extends over 15 amino acids.

V is TRBV19 and J is TRBJ1-5; possible D gene TRBD1, 5 bases. The CDR3 spans 15 residues. Trimming shortened V by 11 bases and J by 2 bases, and 19 bases separated the two germline ends. Germline loops: CDR1 LNHDA, CDR2 SQIVND (reference sequence). The CDR3, as DNA: TGTGCCTCCGAAGTAGCCAGGGCGGGCAATCAGCCCCAGCATTTT. This encodes CASEVARAGNQPQHF.

Here the CDR3 DNA reads TGTGCCACAAACCCCCCGGGGGGCCACGAGCAGTACTTC. Protein: CATNPPGGHEQYF. The V and J genes are TRBV19 and TRBJ2-7; possible D gene TRBD2, 7 bases. Germline V CDR1 and CDR2: LNHDA, SQIVND (reference sequence). The CDR3 contains 13 residues. The V end was cut by 10 bases, the J end by 5 bases, with 18 bases between.

As for this clone: Other DNA sequences from this sample encode an identical CDR3 as well. The CDR3 DNA sequence: TGTGCAAGTCGCTTAACGAAAGACAGGGGAGACAATTCACCCCTCCACTTT. This gives the protein CASRLTKDRGDNSPLHF. This chain joins TRBV12-2 and TRBJ1-6; the table assigns TRBD1, which was not confirmed against the DNA. TRBV12-2 is a known pseudogene. The CDR3 is made up of 17 amino acids.

V is TRBV27 and J is TRBJ2-1, with 13 bases lining up with TRBD2. The CDR3 sequence is 14 residues long. J lost 12 bases, V lost 2 bases, and 4 bases had no gene match. The germline gives CDR1 MNHEY, CDR2 SMNVEV (reference sequence). This chain's CDR3 is CASSLGLAGVSQFF. For the CDR3, the DNA is TGTGCCAGCAGTTTAGGACTAGCGGGAGTGTCGCAGTTCTTC.

This chain joins TRBV4-2 and TRBJ2-5; TRBD2 matches 12 bases. V shed 0 bases and J 0 bases; nucleotides not matched to a gene: 8. CDR3 length: 19 residues. The germline CDR1 and CDR2 sequences are LGHNA and YNFKEQ. The CDR3 DNA reads as TGTGCCAGCAGCCAAGAAGACCTAGCGGGAGGGCCAGACCAAGAGACCCAGTACTTC. This encodes CASSQEDLAGGPDQETQYF.

V and J are TRBV28 and TRBJ2-1, with a tentative D call TRBD2 (5 bases). The CDR3 has 15 amino acids. The germline CDR1 and CDR2 sequences are MDHEN and SYDVKM. The germline V and J ends were trimmed by 3 bases and 4 bases, with 13 bases remaining between them. CDR3 DNA: TGTGCCAGCAGTTTGATGCGGGCTCCATACAATGAGCAGTTCTTC. This sequence encodes CASSLMRAPYNEQFF.

The CDR3 sequence is CASSPWTGEAYNEQFF. The CDR3 DNA reads as TGTGCCAGCAGCCCGTGGACAGGGGAGGCCTACAATGAGCAGTTCTTC. The chain employs TRBV7-2 and TRBJ2-1; 9 bases are shared with TRBD1. The V and J ends lost 5 bases and 2 bases, in that order; junction bases with no gene match: 7. The CDR3 extends over 16 amino acids. Germline lookup yields CDR1 SGHTA and CDR2 FQGNSA.

The genes are TRBV28 and TRBJ2-2, with D possibly matching TRBD1 (7 bases). V lost 5 bases and J lost 1, with 14 bases in between. The CDR3 runs to 16 residues. CDR1 and CDR2 (germline): MDHEN, SYDVKM. The CDR3 DNA is TGTGCCAGCAGTCTGCGGGACAGCTGGAACACCGGGGAGCTGTTTTTT. Protein sequence: CASSLRDSWNTGELFF. The full variable domain, completed using reference TRBV28 and TRBJ2-2, is DVKVTQSSRYLVKRTGEKVFLECVQDMDHENMFWYRQDPGLGLRLIYFSYDVKMKEKGDIPEGYSVSREKKERFSLILESASTNQTSMYLCASSLRDSWNTGELFFGEGSRLTVL.